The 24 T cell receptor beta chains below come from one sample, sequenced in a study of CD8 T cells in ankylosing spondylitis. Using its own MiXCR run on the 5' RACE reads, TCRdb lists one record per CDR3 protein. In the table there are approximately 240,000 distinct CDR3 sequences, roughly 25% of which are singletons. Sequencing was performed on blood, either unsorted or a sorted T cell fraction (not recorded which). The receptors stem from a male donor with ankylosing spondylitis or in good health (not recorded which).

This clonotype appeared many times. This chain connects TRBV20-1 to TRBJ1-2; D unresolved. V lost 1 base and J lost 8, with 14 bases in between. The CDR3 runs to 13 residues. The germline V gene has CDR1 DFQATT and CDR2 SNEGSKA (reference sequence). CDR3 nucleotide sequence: TGCAGTGCTAGAGGAAGGACTAAGGAGGGCTACACCTTC. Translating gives CSARGRTKEGYTF.

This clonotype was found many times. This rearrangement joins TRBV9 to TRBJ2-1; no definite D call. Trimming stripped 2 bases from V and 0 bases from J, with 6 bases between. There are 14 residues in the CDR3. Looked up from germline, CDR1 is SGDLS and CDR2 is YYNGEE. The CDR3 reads CASSVHSSYNEQFF. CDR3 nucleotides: TGTGCCAGCAGCGTCCATAGCTCCTACAATGAGCAGTTCTTC.

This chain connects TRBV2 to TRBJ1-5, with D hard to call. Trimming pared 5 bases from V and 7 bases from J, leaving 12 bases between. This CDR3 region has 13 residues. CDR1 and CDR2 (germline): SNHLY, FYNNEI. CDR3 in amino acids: CASSPDVFQPQHF. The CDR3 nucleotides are TGTGCCAGCAGTCCGGACGTTTTCCAGCCCCAGCATTTT.

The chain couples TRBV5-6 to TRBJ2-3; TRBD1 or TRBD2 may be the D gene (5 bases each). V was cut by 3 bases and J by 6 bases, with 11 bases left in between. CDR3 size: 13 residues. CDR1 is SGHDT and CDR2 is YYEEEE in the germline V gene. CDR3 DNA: TGTGCCAGCAGCTGGGACCGGATGGATACGCAGTATTTT. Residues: CASSWDRMDTQYF.

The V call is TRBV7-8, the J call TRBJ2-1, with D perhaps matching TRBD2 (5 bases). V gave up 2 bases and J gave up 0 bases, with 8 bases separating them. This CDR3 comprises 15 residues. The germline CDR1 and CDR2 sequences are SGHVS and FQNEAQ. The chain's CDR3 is CASSLRESSYNEQFF. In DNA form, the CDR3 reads TGTGCCAGCAGCTTAAGGGAGAGCTCCTACAATGAGCAGTTCTTC.

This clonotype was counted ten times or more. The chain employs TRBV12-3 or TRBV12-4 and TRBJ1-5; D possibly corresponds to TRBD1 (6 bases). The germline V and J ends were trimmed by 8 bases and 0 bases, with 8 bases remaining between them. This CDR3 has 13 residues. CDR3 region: CASGTSSNQPQHF. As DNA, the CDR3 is TGTGCCAGCGGGACATCTAGCAATCAGCCCCAGCATTTT.

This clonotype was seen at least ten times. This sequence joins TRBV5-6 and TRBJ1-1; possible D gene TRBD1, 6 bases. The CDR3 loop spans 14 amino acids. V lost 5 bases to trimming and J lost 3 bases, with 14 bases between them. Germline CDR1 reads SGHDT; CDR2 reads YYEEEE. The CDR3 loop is CASSNGQIYTEAFF. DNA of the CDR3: TGTGCCAGCAGTAACGGACAGATCTACACTGAAGCTTTCTTT.

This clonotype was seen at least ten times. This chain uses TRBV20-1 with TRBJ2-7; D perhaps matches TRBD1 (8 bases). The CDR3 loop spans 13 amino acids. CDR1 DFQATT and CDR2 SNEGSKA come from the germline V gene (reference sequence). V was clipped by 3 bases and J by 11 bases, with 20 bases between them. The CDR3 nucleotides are TGCAGTGCTAGTGGGACAGGCCCGACTAGCAAGTACTTC. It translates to CSASGTGPTSKYF.

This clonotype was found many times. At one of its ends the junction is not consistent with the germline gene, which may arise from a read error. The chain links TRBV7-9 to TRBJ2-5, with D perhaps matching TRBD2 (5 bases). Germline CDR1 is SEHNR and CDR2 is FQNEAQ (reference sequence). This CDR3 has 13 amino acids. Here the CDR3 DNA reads TGTGCCAGCAGTTTAGCAGGAGGAGAGACCCAGTACTTC. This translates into CASSLAGGETQYF. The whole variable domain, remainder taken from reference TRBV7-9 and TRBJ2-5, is DTGVSQNPRHKITKRGQNVTFRCDPISEHNRLYWYRQTLGQGPEFLTYFQNEAQLEKSRLLSDRFSAERPKGSFSTLEIQRTEQGDSAMYLCASSLAGGETQYFGPGTRLLVL.

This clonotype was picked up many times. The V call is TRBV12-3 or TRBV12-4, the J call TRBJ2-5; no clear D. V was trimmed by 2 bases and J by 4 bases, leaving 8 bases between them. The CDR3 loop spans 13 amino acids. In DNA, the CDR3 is TGTGCCAGCAGTTTAAGGGCAGCAGAGACCCAGTACTTC. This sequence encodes CASSLRAAETQYF.

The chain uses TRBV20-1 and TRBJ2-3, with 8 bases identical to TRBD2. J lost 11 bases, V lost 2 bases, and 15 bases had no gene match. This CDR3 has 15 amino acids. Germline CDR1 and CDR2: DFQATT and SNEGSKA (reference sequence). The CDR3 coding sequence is TGCAGTGCTAGACCGGGGGGGGCCGCACTTGGGAAGCAGTATTTT. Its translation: CSARPGGAALGKQYF.

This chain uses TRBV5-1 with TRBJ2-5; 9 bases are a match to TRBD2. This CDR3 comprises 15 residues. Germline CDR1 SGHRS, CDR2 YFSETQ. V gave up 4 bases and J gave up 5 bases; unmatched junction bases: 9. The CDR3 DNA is TGCGCCAGCAGCCAGACTAGCGGACCTACTGAGACCCAGTACTTC. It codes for CASSQTSGPTETQYF.

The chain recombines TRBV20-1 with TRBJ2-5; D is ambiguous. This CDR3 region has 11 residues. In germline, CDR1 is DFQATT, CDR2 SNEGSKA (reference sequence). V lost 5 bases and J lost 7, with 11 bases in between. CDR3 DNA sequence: TGCAGTGCTGGGGTTCTCGGGACCCAGTACTTC. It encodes CSAGVLGTQYF.

CDR3: CAITEGGYNSPLHF. The CDR3 coding sequence is TGTGCCATCACGGAAGGGGGCTATAATTCACCCCTCCACTTT. V is TRBV10-3 and J is TRBJ1-6, with a weak D call TRBD1 (6 bases). The V and J ends lost 7 bases and 3 bases respectively, with 10 bases between them. Germline V gene lookup returns CDR1 ENHRY and CDR2 SYGVKD. This CDR3 has 14 residues.

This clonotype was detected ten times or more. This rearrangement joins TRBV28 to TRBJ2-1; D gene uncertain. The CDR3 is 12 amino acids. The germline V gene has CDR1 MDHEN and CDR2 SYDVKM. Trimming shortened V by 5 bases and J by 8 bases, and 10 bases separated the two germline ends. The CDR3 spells CASSTQRHEQFF. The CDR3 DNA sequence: TGTGCCAGCAGTACCCAACGCCATGAGCAGTTCTTC.

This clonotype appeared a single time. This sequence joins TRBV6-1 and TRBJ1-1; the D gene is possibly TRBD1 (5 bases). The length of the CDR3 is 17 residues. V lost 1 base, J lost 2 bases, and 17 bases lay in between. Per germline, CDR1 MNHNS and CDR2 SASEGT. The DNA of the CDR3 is TGTGCCAGCAGTGAAGGGGAAGGTGGGGCCAAAAACACTGAAGCTTTCTTT. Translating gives CASSEGEGGAKNTEAFF.

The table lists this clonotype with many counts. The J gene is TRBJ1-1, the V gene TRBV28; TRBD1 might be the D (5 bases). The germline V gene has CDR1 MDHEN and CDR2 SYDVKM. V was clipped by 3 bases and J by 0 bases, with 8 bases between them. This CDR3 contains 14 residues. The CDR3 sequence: CASSFGGMNTEAFF. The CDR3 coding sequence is TGTGCCAGCAGTTTCGGGGGAATGAACACTGAAGCTTTCTTT.

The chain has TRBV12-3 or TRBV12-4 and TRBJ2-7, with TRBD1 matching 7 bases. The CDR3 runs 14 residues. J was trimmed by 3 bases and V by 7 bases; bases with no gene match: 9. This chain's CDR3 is CASTPTGLSYEQYF. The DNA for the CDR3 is TGTGCCAGCACCCCGACAGGGTTAAGCTACGAGCAGTACTTC.

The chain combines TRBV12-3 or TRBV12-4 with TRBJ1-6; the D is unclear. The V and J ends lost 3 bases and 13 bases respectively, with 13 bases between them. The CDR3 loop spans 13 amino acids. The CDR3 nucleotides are TGTGCCAGCAGTTTTACAAGGGATAGTCCCCTCCACTTT. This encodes CASSFTRDSPLHF.

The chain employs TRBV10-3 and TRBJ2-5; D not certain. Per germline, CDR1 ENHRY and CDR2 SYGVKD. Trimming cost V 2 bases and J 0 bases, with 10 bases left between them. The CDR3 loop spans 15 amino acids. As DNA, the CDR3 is TGTGCCATCAGTGAGGGTGTAGCCTACCAAGAGACCCAGTACTTC. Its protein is CAISEGVAYQETQYF.

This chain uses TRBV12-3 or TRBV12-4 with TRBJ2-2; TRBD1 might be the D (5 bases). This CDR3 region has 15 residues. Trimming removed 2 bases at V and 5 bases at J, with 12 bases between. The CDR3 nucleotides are TGTGCCAGCAGTTTACAGGGCGGCAGAACCGGGGAGCTGTTTTTT. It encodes CASSLQGGRTGELFF.

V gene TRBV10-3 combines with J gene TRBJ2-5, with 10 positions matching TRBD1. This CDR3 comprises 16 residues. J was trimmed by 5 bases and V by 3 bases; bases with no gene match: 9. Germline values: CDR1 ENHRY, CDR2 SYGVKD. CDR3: CAISDDGDRGLETQYF. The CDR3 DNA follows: TGTGCCATCAGTGACGATGGGGACAGGGGATTGGAGACCCAGTACTTC.

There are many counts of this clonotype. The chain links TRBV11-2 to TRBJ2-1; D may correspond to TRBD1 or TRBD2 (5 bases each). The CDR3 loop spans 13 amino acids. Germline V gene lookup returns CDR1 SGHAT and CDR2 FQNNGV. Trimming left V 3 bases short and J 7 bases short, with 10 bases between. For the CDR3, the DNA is TGTGCCAGCAGCTTTAGTGGGGGAAATGAGCAGTTCTTC. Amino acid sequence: CASSFSGGNEQFF.

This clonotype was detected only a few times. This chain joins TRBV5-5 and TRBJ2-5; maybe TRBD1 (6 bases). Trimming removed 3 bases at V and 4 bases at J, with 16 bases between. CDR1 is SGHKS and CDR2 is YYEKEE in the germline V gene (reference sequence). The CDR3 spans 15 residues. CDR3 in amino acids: CASSSLRGRGETQYF. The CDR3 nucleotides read TGTGCCAGCAGCTCGCTCAGGGGAAGAGGAGAGACCCAGTACTTC. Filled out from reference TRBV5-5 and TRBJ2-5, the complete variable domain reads DAGVTQSPTHLIKTRGQQVTLRCSPISGHKSVSWYQQVLGQGPQFIFQYYEKEERGRGNFPDRFSARQFPNYSSELNVNALLLGDSALYLCASSSLRGRGETQYFGPGTRLLVL.